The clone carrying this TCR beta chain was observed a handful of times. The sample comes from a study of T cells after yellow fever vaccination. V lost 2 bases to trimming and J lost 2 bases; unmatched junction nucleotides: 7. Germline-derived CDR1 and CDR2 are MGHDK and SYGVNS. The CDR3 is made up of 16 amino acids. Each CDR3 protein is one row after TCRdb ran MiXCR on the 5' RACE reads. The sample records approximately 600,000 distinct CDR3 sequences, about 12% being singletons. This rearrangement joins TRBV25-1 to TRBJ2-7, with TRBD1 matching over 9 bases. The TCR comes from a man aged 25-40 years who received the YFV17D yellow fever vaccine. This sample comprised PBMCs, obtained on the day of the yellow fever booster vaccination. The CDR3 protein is CASSEVPDRGAYEQYF. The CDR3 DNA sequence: TGTGCCAGCAGTGAAGTCCCTGACAGGGGGGCCTACGAGCAGTACTTC.